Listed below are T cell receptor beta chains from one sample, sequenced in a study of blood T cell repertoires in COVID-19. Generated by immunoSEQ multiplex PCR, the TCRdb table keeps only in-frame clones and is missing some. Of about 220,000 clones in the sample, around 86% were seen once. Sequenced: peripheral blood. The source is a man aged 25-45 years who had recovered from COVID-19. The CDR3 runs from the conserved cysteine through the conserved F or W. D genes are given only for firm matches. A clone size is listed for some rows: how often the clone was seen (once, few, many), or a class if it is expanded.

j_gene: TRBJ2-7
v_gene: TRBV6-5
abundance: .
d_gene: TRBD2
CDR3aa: CASSPPGGGPREQYF
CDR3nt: TGTGCCAGCAGTCCTCCGGGAGGGGGACCGAGGGAGCAGTACTTC

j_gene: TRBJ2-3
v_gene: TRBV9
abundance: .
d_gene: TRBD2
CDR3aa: CASSVGPGGGTDTQYF
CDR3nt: TGTGCCAGCAGCGTAGGCCCCGGGGGGGGCACAGATACGCAGTATTTT

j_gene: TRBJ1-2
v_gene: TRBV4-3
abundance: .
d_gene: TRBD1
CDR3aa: CASSQEPVDRAYGYTF
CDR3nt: TGCGCCAGCAGCCAGGAACCCGTCGACAGGGCCTATGGCTACACCTTC

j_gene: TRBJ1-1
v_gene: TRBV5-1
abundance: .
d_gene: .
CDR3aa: CASSLALSNTEAFF
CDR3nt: TGCGCCAGCAGCTTAGCTCTCTCGAACACTGAAGCTTTCTTT

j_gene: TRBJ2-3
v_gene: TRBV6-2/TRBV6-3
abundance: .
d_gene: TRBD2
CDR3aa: CASSHLAGGGTDTQYF
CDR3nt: TGTGCCAGCAGTCACTTGGCGGGGGGGGGCACAGATACGCAGTATTTT

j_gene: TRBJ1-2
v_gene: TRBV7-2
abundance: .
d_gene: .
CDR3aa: CASSRNEGGGYTF
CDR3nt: TGTGCCAGCAGCCGAAACGAGGGGGGGGGCTACACCTTC

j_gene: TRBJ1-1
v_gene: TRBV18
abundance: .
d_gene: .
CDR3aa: CASSPGDILTEAFF
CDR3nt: TGTGCCAGCTCACCAGGGGACATACTCACTGAAGCTTTCTTT

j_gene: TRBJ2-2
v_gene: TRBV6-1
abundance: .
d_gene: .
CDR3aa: CASSEVSGRGTGELFF
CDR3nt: TGTGCCAGCAGTGAAGTTTCCGGGCGGGGTACCGGGGAGCTGTTTTTT

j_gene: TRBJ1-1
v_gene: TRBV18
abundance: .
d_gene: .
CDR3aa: CASSPNGLTEAFF
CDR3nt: TGTGCCAGCTCACCCAATGGACTTACTGAAGCTTTCTTT

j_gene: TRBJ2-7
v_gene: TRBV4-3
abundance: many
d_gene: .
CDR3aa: CASSQDFPGVYEQYF
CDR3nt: TGCGCCAGCAGCCAAGATTTCCCAGGGGTCTACGAGCAGTACTTC

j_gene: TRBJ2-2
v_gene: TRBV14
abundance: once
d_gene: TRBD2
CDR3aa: CASSPLAGGTGELFF
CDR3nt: TGTGCCAGCAGCCCTCTAGCGGGGGGGACCGGGGAGCTGTTTTTT

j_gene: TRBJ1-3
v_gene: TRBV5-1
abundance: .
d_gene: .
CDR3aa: CASSPLLSREGNTIYF
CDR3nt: TGCGCCAGCAGCCCCCTTTTGTCCCGCGAAGGAAACACCATATATTTT

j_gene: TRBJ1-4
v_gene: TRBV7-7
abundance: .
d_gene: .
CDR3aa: CASSYKLSGRRDEKLFF
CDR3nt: TGTGCCAGCAGCTACAAGCTATCGGGGCGGAGGGATGAAAAACTGTTTTTT

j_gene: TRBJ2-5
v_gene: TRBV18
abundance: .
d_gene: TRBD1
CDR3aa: CASSPTDMDRDRETQYF
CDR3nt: TGTGCCAGCTCACCAACCGACATGGACAGGGACAGAGAGACCCAGTACTTC

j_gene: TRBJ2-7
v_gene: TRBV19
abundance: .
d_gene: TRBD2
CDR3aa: CASSLATSGVVHEQYF
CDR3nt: TGTGCCAGTAGTCTGGCGACTAGCGGGGTAGTCCACGAGCAGTACTTC

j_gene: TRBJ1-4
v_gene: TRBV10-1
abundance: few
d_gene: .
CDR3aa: CASSEQGTGEKLFF
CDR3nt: TGCGCCAGCAGTGAACAGGGAACGGGTGAAAAACTGTTTTTT

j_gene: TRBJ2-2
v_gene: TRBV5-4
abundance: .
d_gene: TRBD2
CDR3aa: CASSAGGYRSPGELFF
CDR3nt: TGTGCCAGCAGCGCGGGAGGGTACCGATCACCCGGGGAGCTGTTTTTT

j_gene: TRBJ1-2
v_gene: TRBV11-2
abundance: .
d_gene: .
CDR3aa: CASSLEPIARDYGYTF
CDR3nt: TGTGCCAGCAGCTTAGAGCCCATTGCCAGGGACTATGGCTACACCTTC

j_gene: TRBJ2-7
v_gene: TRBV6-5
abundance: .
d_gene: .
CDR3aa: CASSIQGIEGEQYF
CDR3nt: TGTGCCAGCAGCATACAGGGAATTGAGGGGGAGCAGTACTTC

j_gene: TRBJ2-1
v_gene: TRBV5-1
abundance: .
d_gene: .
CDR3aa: CASSFGSYNEQFF
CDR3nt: TGCGCCAGCAGCTTTGGCTCTTACAATGAGCAGTTCTTC

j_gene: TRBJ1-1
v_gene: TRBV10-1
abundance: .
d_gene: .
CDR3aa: CASSGGRNTEAFF
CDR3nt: TGCGCCAGCAGCGGGGGTCGGAACACTGAAGCTTTCTTT

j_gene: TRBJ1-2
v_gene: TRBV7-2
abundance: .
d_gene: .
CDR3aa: CASSQTSGGDGYTF
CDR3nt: TGTGCCAGCAGCCAAACCTCTGGGGGGGATGGCTACACCTTC

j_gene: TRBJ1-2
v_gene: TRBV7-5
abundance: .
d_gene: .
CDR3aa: CVRSVFIEAGGYTF
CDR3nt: TGTGTCAGAAGCGTATTCATTGAGGCGGGTGGCTACACCTTC

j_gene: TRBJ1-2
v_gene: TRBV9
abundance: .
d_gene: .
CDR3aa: CASSVATANYGYTF
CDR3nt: TGTGCCAGCAGCGTAGCTACAGCCAACTATGGCTACACCTTC

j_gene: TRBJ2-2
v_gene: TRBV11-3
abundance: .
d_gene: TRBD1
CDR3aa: CASSSGQVRGELFF
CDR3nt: TGTGCCAGCAGCTCCGGACAGGTTCGGGGGGAGCTGTTTTTT

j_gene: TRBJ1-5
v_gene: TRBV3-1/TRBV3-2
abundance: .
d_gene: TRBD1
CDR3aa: CASSQDRDSYQPQHF
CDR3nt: TGTGCCAGCAGCCAAGACCGGGACAGCTATCAGCCCCAGCATTTT

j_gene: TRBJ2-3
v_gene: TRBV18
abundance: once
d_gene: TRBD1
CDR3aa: CASSPGQVTQYF
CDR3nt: TGTGCCAGCTCACCGGGACAGGTTACGCAGTATTTT

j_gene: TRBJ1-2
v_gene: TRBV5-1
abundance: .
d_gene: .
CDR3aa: CASSFYDRSYGYTF
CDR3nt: TGCGCCAGCAGCTTTTATGACAGAAGCTATGGCTACACCTTC

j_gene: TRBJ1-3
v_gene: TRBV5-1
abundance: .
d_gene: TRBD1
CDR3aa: CASSVTGGSNTIYF
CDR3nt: TGCGCCAGCAGTGTAACAGGGGGCTCGAACACCATATATTTT

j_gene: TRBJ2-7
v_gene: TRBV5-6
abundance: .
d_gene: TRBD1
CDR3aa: CASSPGTGGSYEQYF
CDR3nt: TGTGCCAGCAGCCCTGGGACAGGGGGTTCCTACGAGCAGTACTTC

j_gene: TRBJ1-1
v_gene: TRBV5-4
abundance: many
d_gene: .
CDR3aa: CASSWTDMNTEAFF
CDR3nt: TGTGCCAGCAGTTGGACAGACATGAACACTGAAGCTTTCTTT

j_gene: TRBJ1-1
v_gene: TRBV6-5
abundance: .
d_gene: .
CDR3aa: CASSQGVGEAFF
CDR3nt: TGTGCCAGCAGCCAAGGAGTTGGGGAAGCTTTCTTT

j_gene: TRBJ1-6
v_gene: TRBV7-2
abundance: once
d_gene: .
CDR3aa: CASSLNSINSPLHF
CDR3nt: TGTGCCAGCAGCTTAAACAGTATCAATTCACCCCTCCACTTT

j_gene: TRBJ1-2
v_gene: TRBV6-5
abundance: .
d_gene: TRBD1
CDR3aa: CASSYSSGTGGGYTF
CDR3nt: TGTGCCAGCAGTTACTCGAGTGGGACAGGAGGTGGCTACACCTTC

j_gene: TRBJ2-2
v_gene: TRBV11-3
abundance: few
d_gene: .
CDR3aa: CASSLDAGATTGELFF
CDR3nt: TGTGCCAGCAGCTTAGACGCAGGGGCCACCACCGGGGAGCTGTTTTTT

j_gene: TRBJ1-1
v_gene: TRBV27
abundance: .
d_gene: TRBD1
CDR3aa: CASSPPTDRASTEAFF
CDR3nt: TGTGCCAGCAGTCCACCCACTGACAGGGCGAGCACTGAAGCTTTCTTT

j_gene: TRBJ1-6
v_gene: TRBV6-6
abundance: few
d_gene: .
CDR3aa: CASSVGGWNDSPLHF
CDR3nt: TGTGCCAGCAGTGTGGGGGGTTGGAACGATTCACCCCTCCACTTT

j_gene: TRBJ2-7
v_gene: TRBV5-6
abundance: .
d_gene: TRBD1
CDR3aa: CASIPRPGTGSYEQYF
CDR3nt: TGTGCCAGCATCCCCCGACCCGGGACAGGCTCCTACGAGCAGTACTTC

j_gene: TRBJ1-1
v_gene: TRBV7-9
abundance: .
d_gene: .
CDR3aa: CASSLMGEVAFF
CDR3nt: TGTGCCAGCAGCTTAATGGGCGAAGTAGCTTTCTTT

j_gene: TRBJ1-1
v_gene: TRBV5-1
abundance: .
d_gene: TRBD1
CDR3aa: CASSQTGAGAFF
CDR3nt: TGCGCCAGCAGCCAGACAGGGGCCGGAGCTTTCTTT

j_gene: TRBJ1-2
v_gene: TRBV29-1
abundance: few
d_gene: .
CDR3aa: CSVRWLGAYSYGYTF
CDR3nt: TGCAGCGTAAGGTGGCTGGGGGCCTACAGTTATGGCTACACCTTC

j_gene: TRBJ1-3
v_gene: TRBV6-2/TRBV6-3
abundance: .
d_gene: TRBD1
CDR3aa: CASSRQGYSGNTIYF
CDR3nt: TGTGCCAGCAGTCGACAGGGCTACTCTGGAAACACCATATATTTT

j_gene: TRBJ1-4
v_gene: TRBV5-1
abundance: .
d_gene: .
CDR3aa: CASSLVPGSEKLFF
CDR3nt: TGCGCCAGCAGCTTGGTACCGGGTTCTGAAAAACTGTTTTTT

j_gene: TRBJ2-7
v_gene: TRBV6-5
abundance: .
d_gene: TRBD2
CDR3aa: CASSYSAAGVYEQYF
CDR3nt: TGTGCCAGCAGTTACTCGGCAGCGGGGGTCTACGAGCAGTACTTC

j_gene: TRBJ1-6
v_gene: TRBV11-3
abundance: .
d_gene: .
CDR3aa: CASSRITSGGSPLHF
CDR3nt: TGTGCCAGCAGCCGGATAACTAGTGGTGGGTCACCCCTCCACTTT

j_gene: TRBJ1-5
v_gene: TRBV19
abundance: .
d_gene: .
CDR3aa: CASSIDPGDRSSSNQPQHF
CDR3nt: TGTGCCAGTAGTATAGATCCCGGAGACAGATCCTCTAGCAATCAGCCCCAGCATTTT

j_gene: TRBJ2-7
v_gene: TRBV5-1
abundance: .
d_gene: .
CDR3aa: CASSSTWARGAEQYF
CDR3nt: TGCGCCAGCAGCTCGACGTGGGCGCGGGGAGCCGAGCAGTACTTC

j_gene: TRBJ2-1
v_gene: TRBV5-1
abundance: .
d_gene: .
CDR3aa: CASRVGGSNEQFF
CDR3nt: TGCGCCAGCAGGGTAGGGGGTAGCAATGAGCAGTTCTTC

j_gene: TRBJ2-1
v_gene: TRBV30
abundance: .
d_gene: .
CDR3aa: CAWSVLIGGEQFF
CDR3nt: TGTGCCTGGAGTGTACTTATAGGAGGAGAGCAGTTCTTC

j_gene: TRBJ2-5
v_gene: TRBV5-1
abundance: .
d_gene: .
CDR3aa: CASSSGGGRETQYF
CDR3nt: TGCGCCAGCAGCTCGGGGGGCGGTCGGGAGACCCAGTACTTC

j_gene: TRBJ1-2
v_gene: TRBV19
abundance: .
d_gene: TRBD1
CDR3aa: CASSPLGTAYGYTF
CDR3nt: TGTGCCAGTAGTCCCCTCGGGACAGCATATGGCTACACCTTC

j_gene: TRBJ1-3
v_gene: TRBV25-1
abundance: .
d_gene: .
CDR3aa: CASSEFDGLSGNTIYF
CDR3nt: TGTGCCAGCAGTGAATTTGACGGACTCTCTGGAAACACCATATATTTT

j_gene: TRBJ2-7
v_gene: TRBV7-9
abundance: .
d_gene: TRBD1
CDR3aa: CASSLADRGYYEQYF
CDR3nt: TGTGCCAGCAGCTTAGCTGACAGGGGATACTACGAGCAGTACTTC

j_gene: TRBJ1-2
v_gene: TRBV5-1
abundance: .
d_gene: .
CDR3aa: CASSLGLSYGYTF
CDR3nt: TGCGCCAGCAGCTTGGGACTCAGCTATGGCTACACCTTC

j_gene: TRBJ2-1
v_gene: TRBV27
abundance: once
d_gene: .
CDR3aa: CATALSSYNEQFF
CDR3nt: TGTGCCACTGCACTGAGCTCCTACAATGAGCAGTTCTTC

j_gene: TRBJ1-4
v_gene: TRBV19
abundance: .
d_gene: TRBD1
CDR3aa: CASSTDRGAANEKLFF
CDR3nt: TGTGCCAGTAGTACAGACAGGGGTGCTGCTAATGAAAAACTGTTTTTT

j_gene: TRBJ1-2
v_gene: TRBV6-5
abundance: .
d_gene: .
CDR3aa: CASRMTANYGYTF
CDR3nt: TGTGCCAGCAGAATGACAGCAAACTATGGCTACACCTTC

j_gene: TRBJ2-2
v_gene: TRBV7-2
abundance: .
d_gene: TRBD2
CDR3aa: CASSLEASGGSQVFF
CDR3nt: TGTGCCAGCAGCTTAGAGGCTAGCGGGGGGTCCCAGGTGTTTTTT